One sample yielded the 13 T cell receptor beta chains listed below, sequenced in a study of shared clonotypes between healthy human individuals. Profiling relied on immunoSEQ multiplex PCR, and the TCRdb table lists in-frame clones only, not all of them. There are more than 1,200,000 clones in the sample; 98% occur only once, and under 0.45% lies in the top ten. Sample: naive CD4+ T cells sorted from blood. Stated subset: CD45RA+ positively selected. The receptors were sampled from a young man in good health.

The gene calls are TRBV5-4 and TRBJ2-3; 10 nucleotides match TRBD1. J gave up 4 bases and V 4 bases, and 12 bases lay outside the gene matches. The CDR3 has 17 residues. CDR1 and CDR2 (germline): SGHNT, YYREEE (reference sequence). For the CDR3, the DNA is TGTGCCAGCAGCCCCACGACCGGGACAGGGGAAGCAGATACGCAGTATTTT. This codes for CASSPTTGTGEADTQYF.

Worth noting for this clone: In this CDR3 the conserved last residue, phenylalanine or tryptophan, is missing, so a read error is likely. The DNA is left out, because the CDR3 cannot be placed on it with certainty; the CDR3 is given as TCRdb lists it. This CDR3 is CASSETVSSGIK. The chain uses TRBV2 and TRBJ1-3. The CDR3 sequence runs 12 residues, both termini included. Germline V lookup: CDR1 SNHLY, CDR2 FYNNEI.

For this clone: Other DNA sequences in the same sample also yield this CDR3. The chain has TRBV5-1 and TRBJ2-7, with 13 bases lining up with TRBD2. The germline V gene encodes CDR1 SGHRS and CDR2 YFSETQ. The CDR3 totals 15 residues. Trimming removed 4 bases from V and 2 bases from J; junction bases left unmatched: 3. The CDR3 loop is CASSPGLAGTYEQYF. The CDR3 DNA is TGCGCCAGCAGCCCGGGACTAGCGGGGACCTACGAGCAGTACTTC.

The CDR3 coding sequence is TGTGCCAGAGGCTTCGGACAGCCGTCCAACTATGGCTACACCTTC. Encoded protein: CARGFGQPSNYGYTF. This chain joins TRBV2 and TRBJ1-2; D is perhaps TRBD1 (6 bases). The CDR3 length is 15 residues. CDR1 is SNHLY, CDR2 FYNNEI, per germline. Trimming removed 9 bases from V and 2 bases from J, with 19 bases in between.

V is TRBV9 and J is TRBJ2-1; TRBD1 is a possible D gene (5 bases). The ends were cut back, 3 bases at V and 5 bases at J, with 12 bases in the middle. This CDR3 contains 14 residues. The germline V gene has CDR1 SGDLS and CDR2 YYNGEE. The CDR3 nucleotides read TGTGCCAGCAGCGAAACGACAGCGAACAATGAGCAGTTCTTC. Translating gives CASSETTANNEQFF.

The chain joins TRBV5-1 to TRBJ2-5; D is unresolved. The V and J ends lost 1 base and 5 bases respectively, with 15 bases between them. CDR3 size: 15 residues. From germline, CDR1 is SGHRS and CDR2 YFSETQ. CDR3 loop: CASSLSGPARETQYF. CDR3 sequence (DNA): TGCGCCAGCAGCTTGTCCGGGCCGGCACGGGAGACCCAGTACTTC.

This clone came up once. The chain couples TRBV9 to TRBJ2-5, with 9 bases that match TRBD1. The CDR3 sequence is 16 residues long. The V gene's germline CDR1 is SGDLS and CDR2 YYNGEE. V was clipped by 3 bases and J by 4 bases; unmatched bases: 10. The chain's CDR3 is CASSASGTGILETQYF. As DNA, the CDR3 is TGTGCCAGCAGCGCTTCCGGGACAGGGATTTTAGAGACCCAGTACTTC.

The V call is TRBV29-1, the J call TRBJ1-5; D call uncertain. This CDR3 comprises 13 residues. Germline V CDR1 and CDR2: SQVTM, ANQGSEA. V shed 5 bases and J shed 4 bases, with 12 bases lying between them. CDR3 nucleotides: TGCAGCGTTCGAAGTCACATGAATCAGCCCCAGCATTTT. As protein: CSVRSHMNQPQHF.

V gene TRBV5-4 combines with J gene TRBJ1-6; tentative D call: TRBD1 (5 bases). Per germline, CDR1 SGHNT and CDR2 YYREEE (reference sequence). V was cut by 2 bases and J by 6 bases, with 12 bases left in between. This CDR3 spans 15 amino acids. Written as DNA, the CDR3 is TGTGCCAGCAGCTTAGCCGCAGGGTCTAATTCACCCCTCCACTTT. It yields the protein CASSLAAGSNSPLHF.

The chain carries TRBV6-1 and TRBJ2-5; 9 nucleotides match TRBD1. CDR1 MNHNS and CDR2 SASEGT come from the germline V gene. V shed 8 bases and J 5 bases; nucleotides not matched to a gene: 9. The CDR3 runs 14 residues. CDR3 coding DNA: TGTGCCAGCGGATGGACAGGGGTATGGGAGACCCAGTACTTC. Residues: CASGWTGVWETQYF.

The chain carries TRBV6-5 and TRBJ2-7; weak D call: TRBD1 (7 bases). The CDR3 loop spans 14 amino acids. The V end lost 10 bases, the J end lost 0 bases, and 16 bases lay between the germline ends. Germline V gene data show CDR1 as MNHEY and CDR2 as SVGAGI. The CDR3 DNA reads TGTGCCACGGGGAGGTCAGGGGGCTCCTACGAGCAGTACTTC. Translated: CATGRSGGSYEQYF.

This chain links TRBV19 with TRBJ1-5; D perhaps matches TRBD1 (5 bases). Germline V CDR1 and CDR2: LNHDA, SQIVND (reference sequence). V was shortened by 5 bases and J by 5 bases, with 16 bases between the two germline ends. This CDR3 has 15 residues. CDR3 DNA: TGTGCCAGTAGTCCCCCTTGGGGGGATTATCAGCCCCAGCATTTT. Protein product: CASSPPWGDYQPQHF.

This clone was observed once. This chain joins TRBV6-1 and TRBJ2-7; no firm D call. Germline-derived CDR1 and CDR2 are MNHNS and SASEGT. The CDR3 sequence is 15 residues long. Trimming cost V 3 bases and J 3 bases, with 15 bases left between them. This chain's CDR3 is CASSEADTPLYEQYF. CDR3 sequence (DNA): TGTGCCAGCAGTGAGGCGGATACCCCTCTCTACGAGCAGTACTTC.